A selection of T cell receptor beta chains follows, all from one sample in a study of T cell responses to AZD1222 COVID-19 vaccine. Sequenced by immunoSEQ multiplex PCR; TCRdb stores in-frame clones only, minus some. The sample consists of fewer than 200,000 clones, 90% to 95% of them appearing once. Sequencing was performed on peripheral blood, taken 28 days after the second AZD1222 dose. Receptor source: an adult who received the AZD1222 COVID-19 vaccine. The CDR3 runs from the conserved cysteine through the conserved F or W. Each record gives: J gene, clone size, V gene, D gene, CDR3 protein, CDR3 DNA. D genes are given only for firm matches. Not every row has a clone size; where given, it reads once, few, many or a size class.

TRBJ2-7 | . | TRBV7-9 | . | CASSLIGTAYEQYF | TGTGCCAGCAGCTTAATCGGGACGGCCTACGAGCAGTACTTC
TRBJ1-4 | . | TRBV4-3 | . | CASSQDVGGVRLGGKLFF | TGCGCCAGCAGCCAAGATGTCGGAGGGGTCCGGTTGGGGGGAAAACTGTTTTTT
TRBJ1-4 | . | TRBV10-1 | . | CASSEGPSTNEKLFF | TGCGCCAGCAGTGAAGGACCAAGCACTAATGAAAAACTGTTTTTT
TRBJ2-1 | . | TRBV18 | . | CASSGHNEQFF | TGTGCCAGCTCAGGTCACAATGAGCAGTTCTTC
TRBJ2-5 | . | TRBV3-1/TRBV3-2 | . | CASSQSARMKYF | TGTGCCAGCAGCCAGTCTGCCCGGATGAAGTACTTC
TRBJ2-7 | . | TRBV18 | . | CASSPPSGSYEQYF | TGTGCCAGCTCACCACCGAGCGGCTCCTACGAGCAGTACTTC
TRBJ1-5 | once | TRBV6-1 | TRBD1 | CASSAGTGSNQPQHF | TGTGCCAGCAGCGCCGGGACAGGTAGCAATCAGCCCCAGCATTTT
TRBJ2-3 | . | TRBV2 | TRBD1 | CASSVGQGLTDTQYF | TGTGCCAGCTCAGTCGGACAGGGTTTGACAGATACGCAGTATTTT
TRBJ2-2 | . | TRBV19 | . | CASSILRNTGELFF | TGTGCCAGTAGTATATTAAGGAACACCGGGGAGCTGTTTTTT
TRBJ2-7 | . | TRBV19 | . | CASRSRSYEQYF | TGTGCCAGTAGATCCAGGAGCTACGAGCAGTACTTC
TRBJ1-5 | . | TRBV18 | . | CASSLGPKRSNQPQHF | TGTGCCAGCTCACTCGGGCCAAAGAGGAGCAATCAGCCCCAGCATTTT
TRBJ1-2 | . | TRBV30 | . | CAWSLLANYGYTF | TGTGCCTGGAGTTTGTTGGCTAACTATGGCTACACCTTC
TRBJ2-1 | . | TRBV4-3 | TRBD1 | CASSQDDRGSYNEQFF | TGCGCCAGCAGCCAAGATGACAGGGGTTCCTACAATGAGCAGTTCTTC
TRBJ2-7 | once | TRBV18 | . | CASSPSRTLYEQYF | TGTGCCAGCTCACCATCCCGGACACTCTACGAGCAGTACTTC
TRBJ1-4 | . | TRBV13 | . | CASSLAVTGAGNEKLFF | TGTGCCAGCAGCTTAGCCGTCACGGGGGCTGGGAATGAAAAACTGTTTTTT
TRBJ2-2 | . | TRBV30 | . | CAWSSGWRTGELFF | TGTGCCTGGAGCTCCGGATGGAGGACCGGGGAGCTGTTTTTT
TRBJ1-1 | . | TRBV2 | . | CASSEDRGFLNTEAFF | TGTGCCAGCAGTGAAGATAGGGGATTCCTGAACACTGAAGCTTTCTTT
TRBJ2-1 | . | TRBV7-2 | . | CASSFGSGSYNEQFF | TGTGCCAGCAGCTTCGGCTCCGGTTCCTACAATGAGCAGTTCTTC
TRBJ2-7 | . | TRBV30 | . | CAWSVAGPNEQYF | TGTGCCTGGAGTGTAGCAGGGCCGAACGAGCAGTACTTC
TRBJ1-4 | . | TRBV15 | TRBD1 | CATSRGPPGQVIF | TGTGCCACCAGCAGGGGGCCGCCCGGACAGGTGATTTTT
TRBJ2-3 | once | TRBV27 | . | CASRPNTGTKTDTQYF | TGTGCCAGCAGACCCAACACCGGGACCAAAACAGATACGCAGTATTTT
TRBJ1-2 | . | TRBV6-1 | . | CASSEEPYYGYTF | TGTGCCAGCAGTGAAGAACCTTACTATGGCTACACCTTC
TRBJ1-2 | . | TRBV2 | . | CASSEFSYGYTF | TGTGCCAGCAGTGAATTTTCCTATGGCTACACCTTC
TRBJ1-6 | . | TRBV6-1 | . | CASSEIFDGFNSPLHF | TGTGCCAGCAGTGAAATCTTCGACGGTTTCAATTCACCCCTCCACTTT
TRBJ2-1 | . | TRBV10-1 | TRBD2 | CASSEPTSGDDNEQFF | TGCGCCAGCAGTGAGCCGACTAGCGGGGACGACAATGAGCAGTTCTTC
TRBJ2-7 | . | TRBV7-9 | TRBD2 | CASSLVGGLAAYEQYF | TGTGCCAGCAGCTTAGTGGGGGGACTAGCGGCCTACGAGCAGTACTTC
TRBJ2-3 | . | TRBV3-1/TRBV3-2 | . | CASSQDLTARGTDTQYF | TGTGCCAGCAGCCAAGACCTCACAGCCAGGGGCACAGATACGCAGTATTTT
TRBJ1-2 | . | TRBV7-2 | TRBD1 | CASSQMGQGVPYGYTF | TGTGCCAGCAGCCAAATGGGACAGGGAGTCCCCTATGGCTACACCTTC
TRBJ2-1 | . | TRBV7-2 | TRBD2 | CASSPVGLASYNEQFF | TGTGCCAGCAGCCCGGTGGGACTAGCGTCCTACAATGAGCAGTTCTTC
TRBJ2-2 | . | TRBV7-2 | . | CASSQIQGGLRELFF | TGTGCCAGCAGCCAGATTCAGGGTGGATTGCGGGAGCTGTTTTTT
TRBJ2-1 | . | TRBV19 | . | CASTPTGGEQFF | TGTGCCAGTACCCCGACAGGCGGTGAGCAGTTCTTC
TRBJ2-7 | . | TRBV9 | . | CASSPSANYEQYF | TGTGCCAGCAGCCCATCCGCTAACTACGAGCAGTACTTC
TRBJ2-1 | once | TRBV29-1 | TRBD2 | CSLQRVAGGHNEQFF | TGCAGCCTTCAAAGGGTAGCGGGAGGGCACAATGAGCAGTTCTTC
TRBJ1-2 | . | TRBV7-2 | . | CASSLAAQYGYTF | TGTGCCAGCAGCTTAGCGGCACAGTATGGCTACACCTTC
TRBJ2-1 | . | TRBV20-1 | . | CSAIKGNEQFF | TGCAGTGCTATTAAGGGCAATGAGCAGTTCTTC
TRBJ1-1 | . | TRBV6-5 | TRBD1 | CASTGTGLSEAFF | TGTGCCAGCACCGGGACAGGGTTATCTGAAGCTTTCTTT
TRBJ2-2 | . | TRBV19 | TRBD2 | CASLRLTSGMYGELFF | TGTGCCAGTCTACGATTGACTAGCGGGATGTACGGGGAGCTGTTTTTT
TRBJ1-3 | . | TRBV7-2 | . | CASSLAHKTGNTIYF | TGTGCCAGCAGCTTAGCTCATAAAACTGGAAACACCATATATTTT
TRBJ2-5 | once | TRBV24-1 | TRBD1 | CATSSGTGVLETQYF | TGTGCCACCAGCTCCGGGACAGGGGTTTTGGAGACCCAGTACTTC
TRBJ2-3 | . | TRBV27 | . | CASSWDARSTDTQYF | TGTGCCAGCAGTTGGGACGCCCGGAGCACAGATACGCAGTATTTT
TRBJ2-1 | . | TRBV2 | . | CASRDPFDYNEQFF | TGTGCCAGCAGGGACCCTTTCGACTACAATGAGCAGTTCTTC
TRBJ2-5 | . | TRBV11-2 | . | CASSLSGGRQETQYF | TGTGCCAGCAGCTTATCCGGTGGTCGCCAAGAGACCCAGTACTTC
TRBJ2-2 | . | TRBV29-1 | . | CRTRDGGGRTGELFF | TGCCGCACCCGGGATGGGGGGGGGCGGACCGGGGAGCTGTTTTTT
TRBJ1-5 | few | TRBV2 | TRBD1 | CASVRDRNQPQHF | TGTGCCAGCGTCAGGGACAGAAATCAGCCCCAGCATTTT
TRBJ1-2 | . | TRBV18 | TRBD1 | CASSPGWDSHYGYTF | TGTGCCAGCTCACCGGGGTGGGACAGCCACTATGGCTACACCTTC
TRBJ2-1 | . | TRBV7-3 | . | CASSPHFARRPPNEQFF | TGTGCCAGCAGCCCCCACTTCGCCCGACGACCCCCCAATGAGCAGTTCTTC
TRBJ2-7 | medium-sized | TRBV6-5 | . | CASSYGTEGISYEQYF | TGTGCCAGCAGTTACGGGACGGAAGGAATATCCTACGAGCAGTACTTC
TRBJ2-1 | once | TRBV11-3 | TRBD1 | CASSPRSPQLQGAGNEQFF | TGTGCCAGCAGCCCACGGTCCCCCCAACTACAGGGGGCAGGCAATGAGCAGTTCTTC
TRBJ2-3 | . | TRBV5-1 | . | CASTFLPGEGTDTQYF | TGCGCCAGCACCTTCTTGCCGGGTGAGGGGACAGATACGCAGTATTTT
TRBJ1-4 | . | TRBV18 | . | CASSRSANEKLFF | TGTGCCAGCTCACGGAGTGCTAATGAAAAACTGTTTTTT
TRBJ2-7 | once | TRBV18 | . | CASSLLYDEQYF | TGTGCCAGCTCACTCCTATACGACGAGCAGTACTTC